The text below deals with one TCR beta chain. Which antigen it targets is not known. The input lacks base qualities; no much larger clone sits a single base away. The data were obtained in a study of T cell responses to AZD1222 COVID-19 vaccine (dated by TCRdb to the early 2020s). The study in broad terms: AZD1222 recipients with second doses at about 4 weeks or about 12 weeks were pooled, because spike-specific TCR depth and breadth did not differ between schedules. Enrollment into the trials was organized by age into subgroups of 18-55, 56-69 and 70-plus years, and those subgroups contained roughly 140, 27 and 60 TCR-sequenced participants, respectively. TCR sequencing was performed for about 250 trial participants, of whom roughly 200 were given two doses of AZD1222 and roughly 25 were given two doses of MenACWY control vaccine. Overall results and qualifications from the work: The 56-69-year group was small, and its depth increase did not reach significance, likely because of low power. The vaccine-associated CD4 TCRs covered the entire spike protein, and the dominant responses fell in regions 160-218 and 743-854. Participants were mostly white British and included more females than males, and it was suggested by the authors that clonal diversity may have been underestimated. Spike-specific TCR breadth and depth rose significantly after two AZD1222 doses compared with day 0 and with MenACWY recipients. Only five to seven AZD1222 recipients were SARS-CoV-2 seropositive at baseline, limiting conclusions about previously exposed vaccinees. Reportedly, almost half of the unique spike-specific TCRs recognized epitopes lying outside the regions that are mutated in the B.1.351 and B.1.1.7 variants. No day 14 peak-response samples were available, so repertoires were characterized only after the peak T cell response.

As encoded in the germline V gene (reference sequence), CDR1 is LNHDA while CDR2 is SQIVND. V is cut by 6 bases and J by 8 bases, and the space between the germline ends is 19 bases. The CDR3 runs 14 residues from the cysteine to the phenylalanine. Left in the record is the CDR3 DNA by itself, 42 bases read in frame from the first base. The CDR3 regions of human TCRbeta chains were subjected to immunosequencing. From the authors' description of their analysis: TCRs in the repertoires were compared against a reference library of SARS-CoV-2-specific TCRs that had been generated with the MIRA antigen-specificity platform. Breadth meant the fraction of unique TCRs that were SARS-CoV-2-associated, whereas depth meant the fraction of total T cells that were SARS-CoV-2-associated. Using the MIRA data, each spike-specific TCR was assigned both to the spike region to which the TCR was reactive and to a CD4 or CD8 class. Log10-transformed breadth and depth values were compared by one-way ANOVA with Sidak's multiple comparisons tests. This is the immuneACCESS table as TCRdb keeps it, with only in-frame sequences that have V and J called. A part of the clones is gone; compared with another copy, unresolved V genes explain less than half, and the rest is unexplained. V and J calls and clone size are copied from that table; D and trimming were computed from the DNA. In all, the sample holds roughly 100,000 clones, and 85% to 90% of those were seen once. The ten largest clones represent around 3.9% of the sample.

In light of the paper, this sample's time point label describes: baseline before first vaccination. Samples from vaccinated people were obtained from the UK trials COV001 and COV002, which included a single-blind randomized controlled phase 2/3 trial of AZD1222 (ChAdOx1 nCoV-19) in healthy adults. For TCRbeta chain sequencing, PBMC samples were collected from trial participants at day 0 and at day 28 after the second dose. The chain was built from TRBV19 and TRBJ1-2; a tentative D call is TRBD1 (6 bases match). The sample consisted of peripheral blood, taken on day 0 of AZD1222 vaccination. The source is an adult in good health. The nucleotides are TGTGCCAGTAGCGCGGACAGCACCTATGGAGGCTACACCTTC. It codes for CASSADSTYGGYTF.